The subject of this entry is one T cell receptor beta chain. In the study's own analysis: Counts of nucleated cells, estimated from reference gene primer amplification, were obtained. Clones were sequenced by immunoSEQ multiplex PCR, and TCRdb holds only the in-frame ones, with some missing. That table furnishes V, J and clone size, whereas the DNA furnished D and trimming. This sample carries roughly 220,000 clones, about 85% of them seen once, and the ten largest clones take around 3%. The data were obtained in a study of blood T cell repertoires in COVID-19. Looking at the study overall: Samples representing acute and convalescent COVID-19 were sourced from the United States, Italy and Spain. T cells, B-cell-depleted T cells, or PBMCs supplied cDNA or gDNA.

Per germline, CDR1 KGHDR and CDR2 SFDVKD. Trimming took 9 bases from V and 5 from J, leaving 7 bases between them. The CDR3 is 11 residues long. The chain recombines TRBV24-1 with TRBJ2-1, with a possible D match to TRBD1 (6 bases). The source material was peripheral blood. The TCR originated in a man between 45 and 60 years old who had recovered from COVID-19. The CDR3 DNA follows: TGTGCCACCGGACAGAACAATGAGCAGTTCTTC. Translated: CATGQNNEQFF.